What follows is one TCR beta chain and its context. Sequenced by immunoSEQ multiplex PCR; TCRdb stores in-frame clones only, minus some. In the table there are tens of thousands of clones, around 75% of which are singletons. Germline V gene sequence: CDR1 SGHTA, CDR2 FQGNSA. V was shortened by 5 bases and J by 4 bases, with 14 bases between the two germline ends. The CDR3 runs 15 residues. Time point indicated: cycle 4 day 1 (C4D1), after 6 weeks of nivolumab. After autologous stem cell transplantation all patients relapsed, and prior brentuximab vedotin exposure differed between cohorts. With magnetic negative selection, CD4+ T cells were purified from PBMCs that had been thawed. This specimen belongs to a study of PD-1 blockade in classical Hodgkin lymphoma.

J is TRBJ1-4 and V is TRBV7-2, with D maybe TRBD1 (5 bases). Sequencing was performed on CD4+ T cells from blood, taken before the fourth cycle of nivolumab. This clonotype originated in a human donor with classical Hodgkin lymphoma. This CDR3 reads CASSQGQGLNEKLFF. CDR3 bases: TGTGCCAGCAGCCAGGGCCAGGGACTTAATGAAAAACTGTTTTTT.